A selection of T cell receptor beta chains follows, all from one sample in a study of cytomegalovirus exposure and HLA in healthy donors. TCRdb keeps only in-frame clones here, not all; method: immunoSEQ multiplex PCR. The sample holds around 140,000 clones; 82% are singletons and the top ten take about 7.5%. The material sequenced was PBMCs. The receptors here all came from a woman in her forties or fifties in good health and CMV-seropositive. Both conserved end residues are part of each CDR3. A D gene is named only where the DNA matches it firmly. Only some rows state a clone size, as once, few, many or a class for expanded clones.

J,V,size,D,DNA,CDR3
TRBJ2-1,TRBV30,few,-,TGTGCCTGGAGTTTGGCTGGACAGAATTACAATGAGCAGTTCTTC,CAWSLAGQNYNEQFF
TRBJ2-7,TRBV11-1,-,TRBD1,TGTGCCAGCAGCGGCGGAGCGGTGGGACAGAGCTCCTACGAGCAGTACTTC,CASSGGAVGQSSYEQYF
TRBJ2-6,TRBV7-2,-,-,TGTGCCAGCAGCTTTAGGGGAGGAGGAGGCTCTGGGGCCAACGTCCTGACTTTC,CASSFRGGGGSGANVLTF
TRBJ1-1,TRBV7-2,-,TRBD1,TGTGCCAGCAGCCCACAGACAGGGAGGACTGAAGCTTTCTTT,CASSPQTGRTEAFF
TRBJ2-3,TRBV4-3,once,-,TGCGCCAGCAGCCAAGATGCCCAGGGTGCAGATACGCAGTATTTT,CASSQDAQGADTQYF
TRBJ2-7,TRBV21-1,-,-,TGTGCCAGCAGCAAAGTCGAGAGGGAACGCTACGAGCAGTACTTC,CASSKVERERYEQYF
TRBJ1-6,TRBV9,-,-,TGTGCCAGCAGCGTAGCAGGAGGTGCCTCACCCCTCCACTTT,CASSVAGGASPLHF
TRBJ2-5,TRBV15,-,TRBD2,TGTGCCACCAGCAGCCCTCCCGGGAGGGACCAAGAGACCCAGTACTTC,CATSSPPGRDQETQYF
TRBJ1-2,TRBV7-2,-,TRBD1,TGTGCCAGCAGCCTCCGTCCCGGGACAGTGGATGGCTACACCTTC,CASSLRPGTVDGYTF
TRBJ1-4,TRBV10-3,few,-,TGTGCCATCAGTGATCCGGCAGGGCCTGGCGAAAAACTGTTTTTT,CAISDPAGPGEKLFF
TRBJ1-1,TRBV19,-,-,TGTGCCAGTACCTCCACGGGGGGCACTGAAGCTTTCTTT,CASTSTGGTEAFF
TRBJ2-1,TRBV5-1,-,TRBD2,TGCGCCAGCAGCTTGTATTTAGCGGGAGTTAACAATGAGCAGTTCTTC,CASSLYLAGVNNEQFF
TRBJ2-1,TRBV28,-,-,TGTGCCAGCAGTAGCGGGTCCGGAGTTAATGAGCAGTTCTTC,CASSSGSGVNEQFF
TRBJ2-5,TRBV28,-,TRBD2,TGTGCCAGCAGTTTATTCCGGACTAGAGGGACCCAGTACTTC,CASSLFRTRGTQYF
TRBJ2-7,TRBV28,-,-,TGTGCCAGCAGTTTGGGCGGGAAACCCTACGAGCAGTACTTC,CASSLGGKPYEQYF
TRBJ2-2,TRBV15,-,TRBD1,TGTGCCACCAGCAACGACCGGGACAGGGGCCTCACCGGGGAGCTGTTTTTT,CATSNDRDRGLTGELFF